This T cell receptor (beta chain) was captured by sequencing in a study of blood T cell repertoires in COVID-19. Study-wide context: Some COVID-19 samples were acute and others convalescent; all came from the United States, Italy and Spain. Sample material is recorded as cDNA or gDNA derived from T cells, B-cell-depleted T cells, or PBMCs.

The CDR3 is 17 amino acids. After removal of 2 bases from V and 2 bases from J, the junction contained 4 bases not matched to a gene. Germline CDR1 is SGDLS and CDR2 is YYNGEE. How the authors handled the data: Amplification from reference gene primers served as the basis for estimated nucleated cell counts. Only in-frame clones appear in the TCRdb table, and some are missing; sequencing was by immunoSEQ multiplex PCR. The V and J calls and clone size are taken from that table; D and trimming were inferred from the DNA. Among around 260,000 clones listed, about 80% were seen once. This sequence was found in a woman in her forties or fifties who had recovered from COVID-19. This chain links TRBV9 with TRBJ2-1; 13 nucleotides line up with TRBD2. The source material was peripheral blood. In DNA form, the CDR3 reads TGTGCCAGCAGCGTGGGACTAGCGGGGCCAACCTACAATGAGCAGTTCTTC. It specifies CASSVGLAGPTYNEQFF.